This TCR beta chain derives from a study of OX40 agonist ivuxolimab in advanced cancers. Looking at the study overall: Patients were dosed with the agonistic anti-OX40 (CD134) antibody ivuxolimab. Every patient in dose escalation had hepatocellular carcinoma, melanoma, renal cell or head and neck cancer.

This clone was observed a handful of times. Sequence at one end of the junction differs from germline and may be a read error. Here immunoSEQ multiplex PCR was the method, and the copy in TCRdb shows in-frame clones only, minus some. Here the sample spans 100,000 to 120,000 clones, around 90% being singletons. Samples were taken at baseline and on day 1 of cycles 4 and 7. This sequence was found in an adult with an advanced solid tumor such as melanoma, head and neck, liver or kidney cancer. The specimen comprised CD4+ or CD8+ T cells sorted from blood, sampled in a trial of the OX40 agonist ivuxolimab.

The CDR3 loop is CASSYGTGNYGYTF. The CDR3 coding sequence is TGTGCCAGTAGTTACGGGACAGGGAACTATGGCTACACCTTC. The chain employs TRBV28 and TRBJ1-2, with TRBD1 matching 9 bases. The length of the CDR3 is 14 residues. The germline CDR1 and CDR2 sequences are MDHEN and SYDVKM.